These 3 T cell receptor beta chains originate from one sample sequenced in a study of T cell changes during pregnancy in multiple sclerosis. TCRdb's copy holds only in-frame clones and misses some; the assay was immunoSEQ multiplex PCR. The top ten hold 5.4% of the sample, which has under 40,000 clones, 90% seen once. Material: peripheral blood, obtained in the third trimester of pregnancy. Source of these receptors: a female donor in good health, enrolled as a control in a pregnancy study.

The chain combines TRBV13 with TRBJ2-7; no clear D. V was shortened by 4 bases and J by 1 base, with 8 bases between the two germline ends. The CDR3 is 13 amino acids. Germline V gene sequence: CDR1 PRHDT, CDR2 FYEKMQ (reference sequence). The CDR3 DNA reads as TGTGCCAGCAGCTCTAGAGGTTCCTACGAGCAGTACTTC. Translation: CASSSRGSYEQYF.

The chain carries TRBV11-2 and TRBJ2-5; TRBD1 matches at 10 bases. V gave up 3 bases and J gave up 2 bases; unmatched junction bases: 3. CDR1 and CDR2 (germline): SGHAT, FQNNGV. The length of the CDR3 is 15 residues. The CDR3 loop is CASSFRDRGQETQYF. CDR3 nucleotide sequence: TGTGCCAGCAGCTTCAGGGACAGGGGTCAAGAGACCCAGTACTTC.

V usage is TRBV19 and J usage is TRBJ1-1; TRBD1 matches at 7 bases. The V gene's germline CDR1 is LNHDA and CDR2 SQIVND (reference sequence). Trimming removed 5 bases from V and 7 bases from J; junction bases left unmatched: 4. The CDR3 covers 12 residues. The CDR3 loop reads CASSARQGEAFF. The CDR3 region has the DNA TGTGCCAGTAGTGCGCGACAGGGTGAAGCTTTCTTT.